This T cell receptor beta chain emerged from a study of identical twins. General study results and limits: Instead of following the same donors, the conclusions were based on cross-sectional statistical analysis. Carriage of fewer insertions was seen in abundant cord blood beta clonotypes, whereas memory repertoires showed none.

TCRdb reanalysed the 5' RACE reads using MiXCR and keeps one entry per CDR3 protein. Found here are some 630,000 distinct CDR3 sequences, about 7% of them singletons; the top ten hold around 1.6%. For this clonotype: Its antigen is undetermined.

The CDR3 spans 18 residues. The germline V gene encodes CDR1 MNHEY and CDR2 SVGAGI. The V segment lost 2 bases and the J segment 4 bases; nucleotides outside the gene matches: 7. This same sample was also taken into another study, of yellow fever vaccine responses in identical twins.

The sequencing input was PBMCs. The receptor was derived from a woman between 18 and 30 years old in good health. The V and J genes are TRBV6-5 and TRBJ2-3, with 15 bases fitting TRBD2. The CDR3: CASSYEGTSGRWADTQYF. In DNA form, the CDR3 reads TGTGCCAGCAGTTACGAAGGGACTAGCGGGAGGTGGGCAGATACGCAGTATTTT.